The clone carrying this T cell receptor (beta chain) was seen only once. The antigen remains unidentified. This sample is part of a study of cytomegalovirus exposure and HLA in healthy donors. Whole-study results and caveats: Common viral pathogens seemed to be connected with several of the most significant clusters, according to a later analysis.

The primer mix had 60 Vbeta and 13 Jbeta primers. Measured with immunoSEQ multiplex PCR; TCRdb has only the in-frame clones, and not every one. The top ten hold about 1.2% of the sample, which has some 190,000 clones, 80% to 85% seen once. The length of the CDR3 is 14 residues. V lost 2 bases and J 6 bases, leaving 11 bases between the germline ends. Germline V gives CDR1 MNHEY, CDR2 SVGAGI. Sequenced input: PBMCs. The chain couples TRBV6-5 to TRBJ1-3, with D perhaps TRBD1 (5 bases). The receptor's source is a boy aged 2-15 years in good health and CMV-seronegative. This chain's CDR3 is CASSYRQGVNTIYF. Written as DNA, the CDR3 is TGTGCCAGCAGTTACCGGCAGGGTGTAAACACCATATATTTT.